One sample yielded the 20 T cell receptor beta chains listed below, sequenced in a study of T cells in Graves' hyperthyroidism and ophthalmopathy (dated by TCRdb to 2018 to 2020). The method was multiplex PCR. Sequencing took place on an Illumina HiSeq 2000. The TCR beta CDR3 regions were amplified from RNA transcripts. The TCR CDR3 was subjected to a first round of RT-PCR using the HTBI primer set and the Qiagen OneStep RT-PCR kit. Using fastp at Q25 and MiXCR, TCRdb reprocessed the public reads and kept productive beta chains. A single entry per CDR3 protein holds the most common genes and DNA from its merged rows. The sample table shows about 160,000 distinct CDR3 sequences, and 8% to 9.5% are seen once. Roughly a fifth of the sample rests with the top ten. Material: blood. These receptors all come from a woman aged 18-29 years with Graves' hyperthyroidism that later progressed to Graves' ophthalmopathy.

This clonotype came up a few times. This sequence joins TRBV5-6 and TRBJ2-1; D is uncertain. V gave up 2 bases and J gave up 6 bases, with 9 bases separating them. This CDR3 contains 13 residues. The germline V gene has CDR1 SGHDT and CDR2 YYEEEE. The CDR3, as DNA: TGTGCCAGCAGCTTTTTCACATCCAATGAGCAGTTCTTC. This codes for CASSFFTSNEQFF.

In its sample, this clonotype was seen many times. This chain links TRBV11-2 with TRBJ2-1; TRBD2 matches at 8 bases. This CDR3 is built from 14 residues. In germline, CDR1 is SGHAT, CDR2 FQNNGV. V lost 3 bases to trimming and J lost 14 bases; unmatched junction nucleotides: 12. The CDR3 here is CASSFHSLAADEFF. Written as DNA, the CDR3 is TGTGCCAGCAGCTTCCACTCACTAGCGGCGGACGAGTTCTTC.

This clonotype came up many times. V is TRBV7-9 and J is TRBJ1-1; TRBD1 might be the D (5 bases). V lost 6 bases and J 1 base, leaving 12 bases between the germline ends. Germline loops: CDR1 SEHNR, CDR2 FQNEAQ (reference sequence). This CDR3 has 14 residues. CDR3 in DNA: TGTGCCAGCAGTCCTGGGGCGGGGAACACTGAAGCTTTCTTT. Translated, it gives CASSPGAGNTEAFF.

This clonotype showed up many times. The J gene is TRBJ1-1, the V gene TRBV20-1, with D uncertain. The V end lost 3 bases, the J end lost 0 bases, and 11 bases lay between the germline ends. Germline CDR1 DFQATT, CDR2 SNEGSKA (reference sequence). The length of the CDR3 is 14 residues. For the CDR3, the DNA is TGCAGTGCTAGGCTGACGGCAATGAACACTGAAGCTTTCTTT. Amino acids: CSARLTAMNTEAFF.

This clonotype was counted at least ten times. CDR3 protein: CASTEGSYTEAFF. The CDR3 DNA is TGTGCCAGCACGGAAGGGTCGTACACTGAAGCTTTCTTT. This chain joins TRBV19 and TRBJ1-1, with no clear D. The length of the CDR3 is 13 residues. Germline CDR1 and CDR2: LNHDA and SQIVND (reference sequence). V lost 9 bases, J lost 3 bases, and 14 bases lay in between.

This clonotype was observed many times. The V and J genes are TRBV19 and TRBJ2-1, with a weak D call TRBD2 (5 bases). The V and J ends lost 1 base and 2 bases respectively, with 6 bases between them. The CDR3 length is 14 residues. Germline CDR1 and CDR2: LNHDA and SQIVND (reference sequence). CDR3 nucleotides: TGTGCCAGTAGTATAGGGAGGACCTACAATGAGCAGTTCTTC. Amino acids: CASSIGRTYNEQFF.

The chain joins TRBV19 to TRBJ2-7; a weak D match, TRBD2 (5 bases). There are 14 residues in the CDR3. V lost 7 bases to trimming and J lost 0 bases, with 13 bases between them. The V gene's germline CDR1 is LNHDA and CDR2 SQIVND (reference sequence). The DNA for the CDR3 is TGTGCCAGTAAGGTGGCGAGCGGCTCCTACGAGCAGTACTTC. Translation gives CASKVASGSYEQYF.

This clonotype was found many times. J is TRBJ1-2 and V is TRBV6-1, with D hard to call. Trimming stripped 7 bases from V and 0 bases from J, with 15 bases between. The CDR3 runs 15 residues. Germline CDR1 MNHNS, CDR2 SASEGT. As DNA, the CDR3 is TGTGCCAGCACCGTACTGGCAGGACCTAACTATGGCTACACCTTC. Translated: CASTVLAGPNYGYTF.

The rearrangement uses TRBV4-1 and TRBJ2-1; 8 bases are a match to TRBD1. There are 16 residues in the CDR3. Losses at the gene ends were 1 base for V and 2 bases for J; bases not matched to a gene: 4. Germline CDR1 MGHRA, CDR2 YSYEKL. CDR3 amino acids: CASSQVGQGPYNEQFF. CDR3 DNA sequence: TGCGCCAGCAGCCAAGTTGGACAGGGACCCTACAATGAGCAGTTCTTC.

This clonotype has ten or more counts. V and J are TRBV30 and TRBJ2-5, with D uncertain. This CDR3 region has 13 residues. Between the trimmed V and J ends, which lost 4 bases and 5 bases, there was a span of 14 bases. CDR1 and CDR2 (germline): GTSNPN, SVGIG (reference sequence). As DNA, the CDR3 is TGTGCCTGGACCCGGTGGGCTGGGGAGACCCAGTACTTC. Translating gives CAWTRWAGETQYF.

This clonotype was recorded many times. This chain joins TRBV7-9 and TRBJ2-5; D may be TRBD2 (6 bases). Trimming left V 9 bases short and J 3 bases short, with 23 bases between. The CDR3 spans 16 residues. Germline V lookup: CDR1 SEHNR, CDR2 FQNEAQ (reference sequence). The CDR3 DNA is TGTGCCAGTCGACCCTGGGGGACTTCGGAAAAAGAGACCCAGTACTTC. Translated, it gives CASRPWGTSEKETQYF.

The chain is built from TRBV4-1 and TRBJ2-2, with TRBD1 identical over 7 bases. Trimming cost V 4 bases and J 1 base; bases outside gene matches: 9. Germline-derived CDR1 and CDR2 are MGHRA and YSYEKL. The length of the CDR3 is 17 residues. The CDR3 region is CASSPPGRTGNTGELFF. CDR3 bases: TGCGCCAGCAGCCCTCCCGGCCGGACAGGGAACACCGGGGAGCTGTTTTTT.

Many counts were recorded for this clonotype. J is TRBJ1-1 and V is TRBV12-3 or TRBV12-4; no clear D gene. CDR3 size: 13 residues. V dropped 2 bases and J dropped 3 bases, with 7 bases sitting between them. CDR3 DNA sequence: TGTGCCAGCAGTTTAAGGTTGTACACTGAAGCTTTCTTT. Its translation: CASSLRLYTEAFF.

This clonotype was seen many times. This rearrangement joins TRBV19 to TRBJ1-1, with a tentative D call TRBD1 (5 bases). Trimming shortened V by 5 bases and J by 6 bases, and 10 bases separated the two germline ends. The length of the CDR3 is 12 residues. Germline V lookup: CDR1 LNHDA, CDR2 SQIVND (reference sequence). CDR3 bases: TGTGCCAGTAGTCAGGGTAAAGCTGAAGCTTTCTTT. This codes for CASSQGKAEAFF. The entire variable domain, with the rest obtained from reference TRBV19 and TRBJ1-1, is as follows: DGGITQSPKYLFRKEGQNVTLSCEQNLNHDAMYWYRQDPGQGLRLIYYSQIVNDFQKGDIAEGYSVSREKKESFPLTVTSAQKNPTAFYLCASSQGKAEAFFGQGTRLTVV.

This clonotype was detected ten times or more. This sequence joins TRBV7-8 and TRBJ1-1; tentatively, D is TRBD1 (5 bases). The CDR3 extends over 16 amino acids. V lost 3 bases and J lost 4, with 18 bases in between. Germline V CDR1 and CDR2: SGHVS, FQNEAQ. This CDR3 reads CASSLGPGGLLTEAFF. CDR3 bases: TGTGCCAGCAGCTTGGGACCGGGGGGTCTACTCACTGAAGCTTTCTTT. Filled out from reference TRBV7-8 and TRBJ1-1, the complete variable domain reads GAGVSQSPRYKVAKRGQDVALRCDPISGHVSLFWYQQALGQGPEFLTYFQNEAQLDKSGLPSDRFFAERPEGSVSTLKIQRTQQEDSAVYLCASSLGPGGLLTEAFFGQGTRLTVV.

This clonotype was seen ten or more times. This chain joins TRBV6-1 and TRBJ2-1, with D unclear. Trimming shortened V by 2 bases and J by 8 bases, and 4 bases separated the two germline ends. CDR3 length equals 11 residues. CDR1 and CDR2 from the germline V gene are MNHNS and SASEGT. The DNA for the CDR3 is TGTGCCAGCAGTGAATTGCATGAGCAGTTCTTC. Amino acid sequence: CASSELHEQFF.

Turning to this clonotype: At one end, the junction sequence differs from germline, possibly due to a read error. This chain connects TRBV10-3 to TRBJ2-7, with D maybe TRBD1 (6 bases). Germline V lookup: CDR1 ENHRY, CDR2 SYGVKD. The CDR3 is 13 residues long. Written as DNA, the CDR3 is TGTGCCAGCAGTTCCAGGGGCTCCTGGGAGTCGTACTTC. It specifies CASSSRGSWESYF.

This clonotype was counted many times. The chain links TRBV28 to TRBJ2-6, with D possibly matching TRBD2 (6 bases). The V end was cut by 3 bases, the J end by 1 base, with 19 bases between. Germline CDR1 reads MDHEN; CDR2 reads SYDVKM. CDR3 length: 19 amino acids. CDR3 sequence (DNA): TGTGCCAGCAGTTTTACCTGGGGGGTGGGGATATCTGGGGCCAACGTCCTGACTTTC. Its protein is CASSFTWGVGISGANVLTF.

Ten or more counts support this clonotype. The CDR3 loop is CSANRDREAKNIQYF. The CDR3 coding sequence is TGCAGTGCGAACCGGGACAGGGAAGCTAAAAACATTCAGTACTTC. The chain is built from TRBV20-1 and TRBJ2-4, with 9 bases lining up with TRBD1. The CDR3 has 15 amino acids. Trimming cost V 6 bases and J 4 bases; bases outside gene matches: 10. Per germline, CDR1 DFQATT and CDR2 SNEGSKA (reference sequence).

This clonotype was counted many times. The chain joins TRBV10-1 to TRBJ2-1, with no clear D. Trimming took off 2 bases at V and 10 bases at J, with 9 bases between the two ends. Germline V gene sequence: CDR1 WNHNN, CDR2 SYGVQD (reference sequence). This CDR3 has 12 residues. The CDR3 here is CASSEDLTEQFF. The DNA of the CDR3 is TGCGCCAGCAGTGAGGACTTGACCGAGCAGTTCTTC.